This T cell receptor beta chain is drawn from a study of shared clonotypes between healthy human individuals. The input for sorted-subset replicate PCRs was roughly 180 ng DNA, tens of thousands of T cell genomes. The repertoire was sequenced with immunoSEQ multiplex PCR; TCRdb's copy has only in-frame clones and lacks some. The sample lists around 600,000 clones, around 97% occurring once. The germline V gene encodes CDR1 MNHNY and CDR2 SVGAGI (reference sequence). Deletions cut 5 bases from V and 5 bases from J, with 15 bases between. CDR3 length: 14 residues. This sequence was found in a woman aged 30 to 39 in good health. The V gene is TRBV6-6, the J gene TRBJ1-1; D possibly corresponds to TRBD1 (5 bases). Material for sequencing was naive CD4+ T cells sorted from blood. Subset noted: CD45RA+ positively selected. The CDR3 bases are TGTGCCAGCAGTCCCTTGGGGGTCGAGACTGAAGCTTTCTTT. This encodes CASSPLGVETEAFF.